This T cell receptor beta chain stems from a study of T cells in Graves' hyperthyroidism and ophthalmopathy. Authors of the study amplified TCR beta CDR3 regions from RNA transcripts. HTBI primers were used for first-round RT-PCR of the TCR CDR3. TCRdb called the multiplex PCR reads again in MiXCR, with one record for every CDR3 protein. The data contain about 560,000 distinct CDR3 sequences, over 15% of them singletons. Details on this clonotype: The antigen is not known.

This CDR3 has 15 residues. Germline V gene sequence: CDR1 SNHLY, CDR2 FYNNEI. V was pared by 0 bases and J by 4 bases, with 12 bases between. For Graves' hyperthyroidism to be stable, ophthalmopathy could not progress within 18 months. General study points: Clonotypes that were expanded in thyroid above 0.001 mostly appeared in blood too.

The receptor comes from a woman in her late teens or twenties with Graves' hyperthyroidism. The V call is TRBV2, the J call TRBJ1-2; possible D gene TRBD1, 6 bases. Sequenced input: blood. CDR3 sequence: CASSEAEGGIYGYTF. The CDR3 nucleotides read TGTGCCAGCAGTGAAGCCGAGGGGGGGATCTATGGCTACACCTTC. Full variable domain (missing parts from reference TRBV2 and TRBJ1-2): EPEVTQTPSHQVTQMGQEVILRCVPISNHLYFYWYRQILGQKVEFLVSFYNNEISEKSEIFDDQFSVERPDGSNFTLKIRSTKLEDSAMYFCASSEAEGGIYGYTFGSGTRLTVV.